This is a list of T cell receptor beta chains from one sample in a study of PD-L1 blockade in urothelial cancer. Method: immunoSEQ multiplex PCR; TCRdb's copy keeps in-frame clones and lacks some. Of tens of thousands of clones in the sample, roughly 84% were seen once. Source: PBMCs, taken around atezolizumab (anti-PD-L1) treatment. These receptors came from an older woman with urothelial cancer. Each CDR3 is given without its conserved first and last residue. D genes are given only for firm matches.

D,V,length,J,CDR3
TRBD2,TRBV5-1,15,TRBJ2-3,ASSIRLAGGSTDTQY
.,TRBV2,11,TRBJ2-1,AARGGNYNEQF
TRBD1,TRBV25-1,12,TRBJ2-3,ASEPGQVTDTQY
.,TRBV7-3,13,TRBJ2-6,ASRPTGTGANVLT
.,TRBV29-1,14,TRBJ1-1,SVEDRAGVMNTEAF
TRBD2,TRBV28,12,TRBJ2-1,ASSPPRGRAGQF
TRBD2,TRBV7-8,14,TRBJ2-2,ASSSTSGSGTGELF
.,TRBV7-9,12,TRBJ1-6,ASSLPGDYSPLH
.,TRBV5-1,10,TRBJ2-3,ASSATRDTQY
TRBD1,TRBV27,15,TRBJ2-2,ASSLGDRGLNTGELF
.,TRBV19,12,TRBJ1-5,ASAGTILYQPQH
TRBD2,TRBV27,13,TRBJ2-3,ASRWTTSGSDTQY
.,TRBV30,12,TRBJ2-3,AWSAGGGTDTQY
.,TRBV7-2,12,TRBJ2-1,ASSLFQGLGEQF
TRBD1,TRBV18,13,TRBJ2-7,ASSPGTGGSYEQY
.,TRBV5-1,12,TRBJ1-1,ASSLQVMNTEAF
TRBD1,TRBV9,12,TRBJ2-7,ASSLRQGPSEQY
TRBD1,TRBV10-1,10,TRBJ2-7,ASTTGEREQY
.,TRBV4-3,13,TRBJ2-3,ASSQQGKVADTQY
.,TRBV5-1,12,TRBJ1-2,ASSLLGGPGGYT
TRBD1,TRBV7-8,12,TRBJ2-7,ASSLGTGPYEQY
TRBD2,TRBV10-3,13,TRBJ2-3,AISLLAGSTDTQY
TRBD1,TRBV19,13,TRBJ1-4,ASSTGGATSGKLF
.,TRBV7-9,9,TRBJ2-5,ASSARETQY